This T cell receptor (beta chain) is drawn from a study of blood T cells in healthy people across ages. Through a sample-barcoded 5' primer and a J-beta primer mix, a second PCR was run for about 7 to 12 cycles. A minimum of 2.5 million CDR3-containing paired-end reads was obtained for each sample. In TCRdb, the 5' RACE reads were re-called with MiXCR into one record per CDR3 protein. The sample carries approximately 670,000 distinct CDR3 sequences, approximately 40% recorded once. CDR1 is MNHNS and CDR2 is SASEGT in the germline V gene. The CDR3 contains 16 residues. V lost 3 bases to trimming and J lost 7 bases; unmatched junction nucleotides: 10.

This sequence was found in an elderly man in good health. The sequencing sample was made of blood. This chain uses TRBV6-1 with TRBJ2-1; 9 bases match TRBD1. The CDR3 sequence is CASSDPGQGVRNEQFF. The CDR3 DNA sequence: TGTGCCAGCAGTGACCCGGGACAGGGTGTTCGGAATGAGCAGTTCTTC.